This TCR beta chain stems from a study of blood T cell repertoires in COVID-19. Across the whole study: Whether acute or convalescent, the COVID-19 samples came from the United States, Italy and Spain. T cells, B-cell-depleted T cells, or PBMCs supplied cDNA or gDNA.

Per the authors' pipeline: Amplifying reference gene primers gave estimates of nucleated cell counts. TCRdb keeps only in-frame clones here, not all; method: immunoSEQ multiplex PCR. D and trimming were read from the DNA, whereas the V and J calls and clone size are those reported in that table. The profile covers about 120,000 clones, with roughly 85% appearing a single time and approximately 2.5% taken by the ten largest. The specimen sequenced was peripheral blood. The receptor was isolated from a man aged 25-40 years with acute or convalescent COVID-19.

CDR3 sequence: CASSTTHRGRNSPLHF. For the CDR3, the DNA is TGTGCCAGCAGCACGACCCACAGGGGGCGGAATTCACCCCTCCACTTT. The chain links TRBV7-9 to TRBJ1-6; TRBD1 agrees at 9 bases. Looked up from germline, CDR1 is SEHNR and CDR2 is FQNEAQ (reference sequence). This CDR3 comprises 16 residues. V shed 5 bases, J shed 7 bases, and the junction held 9 bases outside the gene matches. The full variable domain, with the rest looked up from reference TRBV7-9 and TRBJ1-6, is DTGVSQNPRHKITKRGQNVTFRCDPISEHNRLYWYRQTLGQGPEFLTYFQNEAQLEKSRLLSDRFSAERPKGSFSTLEIQRTEQGDSAMYLCASSTTHRGRNSPLHFGNGTRLTVT.